The clone carrying this T cell receptor (beta chain) has only one observation. Its antigen is as yet unknown. This specimen comes from a study of cytomegalovirus exposure and HLA in healthy donors. Notes on the study in general: Investigators reported 150 to 200 TCR beta chains as tied to cytomegalovirus. Despite most TCR sequences being rare, some public TCRs occurred in many donors. Confirmation was obtained in vitro that three CMV-associated chains are specific for CMV antigens.

This CDR3 is 11 amino acids long. V was shortened by 6 bases and J by 3 bases, with 6 bases between the two germline ends. The germline CDR1 and CDR2 sequences are MDHEN and SYDVKM. Here immunoSEQ multiplex PCR was the method, and the copy in TCRdb shows in-frame clones only, minus some. The data contain some 330,000 clones, 86% of them singletons. This chain uses TRBV28 with TRBJ2-7; no reliable D call. This TCR was sampled from a woman aged 18 to 35 in good health and CMV-seronegative. The sequenced material came from PBMCs. CDR3 in amino acids: CASRTLYEQYF. CDR3 nucleotide sequence: TGTGCCAGCAGGACACTCTACGAGCAGTACTTC.